Below are 11 T cell receptor beta chains sequenced from a single sample in a study of molecular identifiers for immune sequencing clone quantification (dated by TCRdb to the late 2010s). Library method: PCR. Sequenced using an Illumina HiSeq 4000. TCRdb reprocessed the public reads (quality trimming at Q25 with fastp, clone calling with MiXCR) and kept in-frame beta chains. Rows merge per CDR3 protein into single entries with the most common DNA and genes. The sample data list about 640,000 distinct CDR3 sequences, and approximately 20% of these were observed just once. The ten largest account for 0.85% of the sample. Material for sequencing was naive CD8+ T cells from blood, with Jurkat cell RNA spiked in. The cell subset or site label, read with the paper, signifies: FACS-sorted CD8+CD4-CCR7+CD45RA+ naive T cells. These receptor sequences come from a human donor in good health. Some libraries in this study had Jurkat cell RNA spiked in.

Concerning this clonotype: This may come from a read error, since a much larger clone is one base off. This rearrangement joins TRBV29-1 to TRBJ2-2, with a tentative D call TRBD1 (6 bases). V lost 4 bases and J lost 2, with 11 bases in between. Germline-derived CDR1 and CDR2 are SQVTM and ANQGSEA. The length of the CDR3 is 14 residues. This CDR3 is CSVGAGTNTGELFF. DNA for the CDR3: TGCAGCGTTGGGGCAGGGACAAACACCGGGGAGCTGTTTTTT.

The genes are TRBV19 and TRBJ2-7; D may correspond to TRBD1 or TRBD2 (5 bases each). Trimming stripped 3 bases from V and 1 base from J, with 10 bases between. Germline V CDR1 and CDR2: LNHDA, SQIVND (reference sequence). The CDR3 runs to 14 residues. The CDR3 sequence is CASSIGAVSYEQYF. The CDR3 coding sequence is TGTGCCAGTAGTATCGGGGCAGTTTCCTACGAGCAGTACTTC.

Remarks on this clonotype: The junction shows a germline mismatch at one end, possibly a read error. The chain uses TRBV20-1 and TRBJ2-7; D is perhaps TRBD2 (6 bases). The CDR3 spans 12 residues. CDR1 is DFQATT and CDR2 is SNEGSKA in the germline V gene (reference sequence). The DNA of the CDR3 is TGCAGTGCTAGTGCGGGATCCTACGGGCAGTACTTC. Protein sequence: CSASAGSYGQYF.

The chain carries TRBV15 and TRBJ1-2; TRBD1 matches 7 bases. The CDR3 length is 16 residues. Looked up from germline, CDR1 is LNHNV and CDR2 is YYDKDF (reference sequence). V lost 0 bases to trimming and J lost 3 bases; unmatched junction nucleotides: 7. CDR3 nucleotide sequence: TGTGCCACCAGCAGAGATCTCGGAGGGGGCGACTATGGCTACACCTTC. It is translated as CATSRDLGGGDYGYTF.

This clonotype was picked up many times. The chain has TRBV27 and TRBJ1-5; unclear D gene. Between the trimmed V and J ends, which lost 6 bases and 1 base, there was a span of 16 bases. Germline values: CDR1 MNHEY, CDR2 SMNVEV (reference sequence). The CDR3 sequence is 16 residues long. CDR3 coding DNA: TGTGCCAGCAGATCCCTTCTAGGATGGAGCAATCAGCCCCAGCATTTT. Translation gives CASRSLLGWSNQPQHF.

This clonotype was seen ten or more times. V is TRBV6-1 and J is TRBJ1-3; no reliable D call. The CDR3 has 14 residues. Germline CDR1 and CDR2: MNHNS and SASEGT. The ends were cut back, 7 bases at V and 6 bases at J, with 16 bases in the middle. The CDR3 DNA follows: TGTGCCAGCAACCGGATAGCCCCAGAAAACACCATATATTTT. Encoded protein: CASNRIAPENTIYF.

This clonotype was detected ten times or more. V gene TRBV28 combines with J gene TRBJ2-1; the D is unclear. The CDR3 spans 11 residues. Trimming stripped 2 bases from V and 12 bases from J, with 8 bases between. Germline V gene sequence: CDR1 MDHEN, CDR2 SYDVKM. The CDR3 reads CASSLGGGQFF. The CDR3 DNA sequence: TGTGCCAGCAGTTTAGGCGGCGGGCAGTTCTTC.

This clonotype was counted ten times or more. This sequence joins TRBV7-6 and TRBJ1-5; D remains ambiguous. The V gene's germline CDR1 is SGHVS and CDR2 FNYEAQ. V lost 1 base, J lost 5 bases, and 9 bases lay in between. The CDR3 consists of 14 residues. The CDR3 is CASSLVIDDQPQHF. CDR3 coding DNA: TGTGCCAGCAGCTTAGTTATAGACGATCAGCCCCAGCATTTT.

The table lists this clonotype with many counts. This sequence joins TRBV13 and TRBJ2-3, with D perhaps TRBD2 (6 bases). The length of the CDR3 is 21 residues. V dropped 5 bases and J dropped 0 bases, with 30 bases sitting between them. Germline V CDR1 and CDR2: PRHDT, FYEKMQ (reference sequence). The CDR3 bases are TGTGCCAGCAGCACTACCTCCGGGACTCCTAAAGGGGCTTCTAGCACAGATACGCAGTATTTT. Translating gives CASSTTSGTPKGASSTDTQYF.

This clonotype was recorded many times. The chain employs TRBV4-2 and TRBJ2-1, with 9 bases aligning to TRBD2. The germline V gene has CDR1 LGHNA and CDR2 YNFKEQ. V dropped 4 bases and J dropped 9; count of bases not matched to a gene: 10. This CDR3 spans 15 amino acids. CDR3 sequence reads: CASSPIAGEGPEQFF. In nucleotides, the CDR3 is TGTGCCAGCAGCCCCATAGCGGGAGAGGGCCCTGAGCAGTTCTTC.

This clonotype was found many times. This chain uses TRBV5-5 with TRBJ1-5, with a possible D match to TRBD1 (6 bases). Germline lookup yields CDR1 SGHKS and CDR2 YYEKEE (reference sequence). Trimming cost V 1 base and J 2 bases, with 13 bases left between them. CDR3 length: 16 residues. The CDR3 DNA reads TGTGCCAGCAGCTTGCGGGCGGGGGGGCGCAATCAGCCCCAGCATTTT. Encoded protein: CASSLRAGGRNQPQHF.